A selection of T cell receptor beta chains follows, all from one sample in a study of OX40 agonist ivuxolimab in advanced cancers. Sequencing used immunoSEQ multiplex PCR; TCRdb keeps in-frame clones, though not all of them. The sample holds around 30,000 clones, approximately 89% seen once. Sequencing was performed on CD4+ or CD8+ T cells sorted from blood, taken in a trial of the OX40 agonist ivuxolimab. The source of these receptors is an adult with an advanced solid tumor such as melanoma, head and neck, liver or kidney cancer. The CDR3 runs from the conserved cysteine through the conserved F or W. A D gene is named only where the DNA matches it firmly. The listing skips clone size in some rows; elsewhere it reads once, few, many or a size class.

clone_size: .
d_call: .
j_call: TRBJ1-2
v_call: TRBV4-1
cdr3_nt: TGCGCCAGCAGCCTTGGAGGAGGGACGCCAGATGGCTACACCTTC
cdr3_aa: CASSLGGGTPDGYTF

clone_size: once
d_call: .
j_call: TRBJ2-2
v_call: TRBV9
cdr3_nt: TGTGCCAGCAGCGTAGCGAGGATACCGGGACAGGGGGAACTAGCGGGAGCTCAAACCGGGGAGCTGTTTTTT
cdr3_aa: CASSVARIPGQGELAGAQTGELFF

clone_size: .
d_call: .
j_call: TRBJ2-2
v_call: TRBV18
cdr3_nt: TGTGCCAGCTCACCACTACCCTACAGAGTACCGGGCACCGGGGAGCTGTTTTTT
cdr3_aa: CASSPLPYRVPGTGELFF

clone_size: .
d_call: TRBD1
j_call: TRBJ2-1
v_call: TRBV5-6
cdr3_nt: TGTGCCAGCAGCTTGAGGGCGCAGGGGACAGCAGAGCAGTTCTTC
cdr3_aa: CASSLRAQGTAEQFF

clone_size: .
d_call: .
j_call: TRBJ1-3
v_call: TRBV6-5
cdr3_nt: TGTGCCAGCAGGTTCCGGAGCTCTGGAAACACCATATATTTT
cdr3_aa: CASRFRSSGNTIYF

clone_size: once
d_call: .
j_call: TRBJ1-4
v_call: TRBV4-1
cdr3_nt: TGCGCCAGCAGCCCCTTAAGTTGGGCAGGGACAGAAAAACTGTTTTTT
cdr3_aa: CASSPLSWAGTEKLFF

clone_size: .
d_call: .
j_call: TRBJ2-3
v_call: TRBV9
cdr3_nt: TGTGCCAGCAGCGTATCGTCGGTGAGGGCCACAGATACGCAGTATTTT
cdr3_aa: CASSVSSVRATDTQYF

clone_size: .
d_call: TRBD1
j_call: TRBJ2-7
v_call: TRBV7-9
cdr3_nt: TGTGCCAGCAGCTTAGGGTCCCCCTCACAGGGGGTAACCTCCTACGAGCAGTACTTC
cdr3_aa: CASSLGSPSQGVTSYEQYF

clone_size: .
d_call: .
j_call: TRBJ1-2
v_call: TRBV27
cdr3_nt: TGTGCCAGCAGCCGGCGGGGCAGGGGCAACTATGGCTACACCTTC
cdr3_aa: CASSRRGRGNYGYTF

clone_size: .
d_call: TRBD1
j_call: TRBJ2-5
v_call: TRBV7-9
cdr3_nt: TGTGCCAGCAGCTCAGCGGTTGGGGGACAGCAAGAGACCCAGTACTTC
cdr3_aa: CASSSAVGGQQETQYF

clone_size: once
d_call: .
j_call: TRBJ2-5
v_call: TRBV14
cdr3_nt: TGTGCCAGCAGCCAAGTTCCTTCCTGGGGAACGGAGACCCAGTACTTC
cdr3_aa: CASSQVPSWGTETQYF

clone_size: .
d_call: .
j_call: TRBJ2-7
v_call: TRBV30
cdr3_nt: TGTGCCTGGAGCGTCTCCTCAGGGTACGAGCAGTACTTC
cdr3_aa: CAWSVSSGYEQYF

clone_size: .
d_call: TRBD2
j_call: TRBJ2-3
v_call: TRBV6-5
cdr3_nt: TGTGCCAGCAGTTCCGCGGGGGGCCACCGAGATACGCAGTATTTT
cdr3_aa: CASSSAGGHRDTQYF

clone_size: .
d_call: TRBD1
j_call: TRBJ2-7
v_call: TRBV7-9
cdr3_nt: TGTGCCAGCAGCTCCGGGACAGGGGACTACGAGCAGTACTTC
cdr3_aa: CASSSGTGDYEQYF

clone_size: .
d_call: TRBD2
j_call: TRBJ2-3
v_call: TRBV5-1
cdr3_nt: TGCGCCAGCAGCTCCAGAGCGGGGGGACAGGATACGCAGTATTTT
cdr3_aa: CASSSRAGGQDTQYF

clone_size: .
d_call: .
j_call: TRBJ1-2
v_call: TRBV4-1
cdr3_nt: TGCGCCAGCAGCCAAGATGAAGTAGGACAGAACTATGGCTACACCTTC
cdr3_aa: CASSQDEVGQNYGYTF